Listed below are T cell receptor beta chains from one sample, sequenced in a study of cytomegalovirus exposure and HLA in healthy donors. Sequenced by immunoSEQ multiplex PCR; TCRdb stores in-frame clones only, minus some. The sample lists 150,000 to 200,000 clones; roughly nine tenths were seen once. Input material: PBMCs. All receptors derive from a girl under three years old in good health and CMV-seronegative. Each CDR3 is given with its conserved first and last residue. D genes are given only for firm matches. Clone sizes are given selectively: once, few, many, or a class where the clone is expanded.

NA,TRBJ1-2,NA,TRBV5-4,CASSSPGGGSASYTF,TGTGCCAGCAGCAGCCCAGGCGGGGGCTCCGCCTCGTACACCTTC
NA,TRBJ2-2,NA,TRBV6-5,CASIPRGTGELFF,TGTGCCAGCATCCCCCGCGGCACCGGGGAGCTGTTTTTT
NA,TRBJ2-7,TRBD1,TRBV6-1,CASRGTGVNWQYF,TGTGCCAGCAGAGGGACAGGGGTGAATTGGCAGTACTTC
NA,TRBJ2-5,NA,TRBV6-1,CASLRQGETQYF,TGTGCCAGCTTACGCCAGGGAGAGACCCAGTACTTC
few,TRBJ2-6,NA,TRBV5-1,CASSLAQGPPSGANVLTF,TGCGCCAGCAGCTTGGCCCAGGGGCCCCCCTCTGGGGCCAACGTCCTGACTTTC
few,TRBJ2-1,NA,TRBV5-1,CASSFGAEQFF,TGCGCCAGCAGCTTTGGGGCTGAGCAGTTCTTC
NA,TRBJ2-1,TRBD2,TRBV19,CASRQGLATYNEQFF,TGTGCCAGTAGACAGGGACTAGCGACGTACAATGAGCAGTTCTTC
NA,TRBJ2-3,TRBD2,TRBV7-2,CASSNGLAIMGDTQYF,TGTGCCAGCAGCAATGGACTAGCTATTATGGGAGATACGCAGTATTTT
NA,TRBJ1-3,NA,TRBV2,CASRTSSGNTIYF,TGTGCCAGCAGAACCAGCTCTGGAAACACCATATATTTT
NA,TRBJ1-1,NA,TRBV6-6,CASSYRGGAEAFF,TGTGCCAGCAGTTACAGGGGAGGGGCTGAAGCTTTCTTT
NA,TRBJ1-2,NA,TRBV18,CASSHGQSYGYTF,TGTGCCAGCTCCCATGGACAGAGCTATGGCTACACCTTC
NA,TRBJ2-1,TRBD2,TRBV29-1,CSLFSGRASNEQFF,TGCAGCTTATTTAGCGGGAGGGCCTCGAATGAGCAGTTCTTC
once,TRBJ2-5,TRBD1,TRBV29-1,CSPNLRTGKSQETQYF,TGCAGCCCAAACCTTAGGACAGGGAAATCCCAAGAGACCCAGTACTTC
once,TRBJ2-1,NA,TRBV9,CASSRGTPGYNEQFF,TGTGCCAGCAGCCGCGGGACCCCCGGGTACAATGAGCAGTTCTTC
once,TRBJ2-3,NA,TRBV19,CASSIMAGDTQYF,TGTGCCAGTAGTATCATGGCTGGAGATACGCAGTATTTT
few,TRBJ2-1,TRBD2,TRBV4-2,CASSQFSGGSYNEQFF,TGTGCCAGCAGCCAATTTAGCGGGGGGTCCTACAATGAGCAGTTCTTC
few,TRBJ2-2,NA,TRBV2,CASHQESNTGELFF,TGTGCCAGCCACCAGGAATCGAACACCGGGGAGCTGTTTTTT
once,TRBJ1-1,NA,TRBV6-5,CASSEFGNTEAFF,TGTGCCAGCAGTGAGTTCGGGAACACTGAAGCTTTCTTT
NA,TRBJ1-2,NA,TRBV4-1,CASSQGAGDYGYTF,TGCGCCAGCAGCCAAGGAGCAGGGGACTATGGCTACACCTTC
NA,TRBJ2-3,TRBD1,TRBV4-3,CASSQVRTGGGPQYF,TGCGCCAGCAGCCAAGTTCGGACAGGGGGCGGTCCGCAGTATTTT
few,TRBJ1-1,TRBD1,TRBV10-3,CATNRPGQTPEAFF,TGTGCCACCAATCGTCCGGGACAGACCCCTGAAGCTTTCTTT
NA,TRBJ1-4,TRBD1,TRBV5-6,CASSGTGGAADEKLFF,TGTGCCAGCAGCGGGACAGGGGGCGCCGCGGATGAAAAACTGTTTTTT
NA,TRBJ2-1,TRBD2,TRBV29-1,CSVVSPSTSATEQFF,TGCAGCGTTGTGTCTCCTTCAACTAGCGCCACTGAGCAGTTCTTC
once,TRBJ2-7,TRBD2,TRBV10-2,CASIASGNYEQYF,TGCGCCAGCATAGCTAGCGGGAACTACGAGCAGTACTTC
few,TRBJ2-3,TRBD2,TRBV18,CASSFEPGGTDTQYF,TGTGCCAGCTCCTTCGAGCCCGGGGGGACAGATACGCAGTATTTT
NA,TRBJ2-7,NA,TRBV29-1,CSVASDYEQYF,TGCAGCGTTGCTAGTGACTACGAGCAGTACTTC
NA,TRBJ2-1,TRBD1,TRBV27,CASSLLGTGYNEQFF,TGTGCCAGCAGTTTATTGGGGACAGGCTACAATGAGCAGTTCTTC
NA,TRBJ2-5,TRBD1,TRBV5-1,CASSFQGASVGETQYF,TGCGCCAGCAGCTTCCAGGGGGCGTCGGTCGGGGAGACCCAGTACTTC
once,TRBJ2-7,TRBD1,TRBV4-1,CASSAGQGPSNSYEQYF,TGCGCCAGCAGCGCGGGACAGGGGCCGTCTAACTCCTACGAGCAGTACTTC
NA,TRBJ1-1,NA,TRBV7-2,CASSLAGSGVAPNTEAFF,TGTGCCAGCAGCTTAGCTGGTTCGGGTGTTGCTCCGAACACTGAAGCTTTCTTT
NA,TRBJ1-2,TRBD1,TRBV18,CASSPGTGAYGYTF,TGTGCCAGCTCACCCGGGACAGGGGCCTATGGCTACACCTTC
NA,TRBJ2-1,TRBD2,TRBV30,CAYQSRTSGIYNEQFF,TGTGCCTACCAATCCCGGACTAGCGGGATCTACAATGAGCAGTTCTTC
once,TRBJ1-1,NA,TRBV28,CASSLLGGSEAFF,TGTGCCAGCAGTTTATTGGGGGGATCGGAAGCTTTCTTT
NA,TRBJ2-1,TRBD2,TRBV6-5,CASSSGLAGVGEQFF,TGTGCCAGCAGTTCTGGACTAGCGGGAGTGGGTGAGCAGTTCTTC
NA,TRBJ1-2,NA,TRBV7-9,CASSLSLEGLSYGYTF,TGTGCCAGCAGCTTAAGTCTGGAGGGATTGAGCTATGGCTACACCTTC
NA,TRBJ1-4,NA,TRBV15,CATSRRVHLNEKLFF,TGTGCCACCAGCCGGAGGGTCCACCTAAATGAAAAACTGTTTTTT
NA,TRBJ1-1,NA,TRBV6-1,CASSVRGLYENTEAFF,TGTGCCAGCAGTGTAAGAGGGCTGTACGAGAACACTGAAGCTTTCTTT
NA,TRBJ1-4,TRBD1,TRBV5-1,CASSLGPLRDRVTNEKLFF,TGCGCCAGCAGCTTGGGGCCGCTGCGGGACAGGGTAACTAATGAAAAACTGTTTTTT
few,TRBJ1-6,TRBD1,TRBV7-9,CASSSGQGATNSPLHF,TGTGCCAGCAGCTCCGGACAGGGGGCGACGAATTCACCCCTCCACTTT
NA,TRBJ1-2,NA,TRBV4-1,CASSQVGGDYGYTF,TGCGCCAGCAGCCAAGTAGGGGGGGACTATGGCTACACCTTC
NA,TRBJ2-5,NA,TRBV11-2,CASSFGGEQETQYF,TGTGCCAGCAGCTTTGGCGGGGAACAAGAGACCCAGTACTTC
NA,TRBJ1-1,TRBD1,TRBV19,CASSTPYRDSKQEAFF,TGTGCCAGTAGTACGCCCTACCGGGACAGCAAACAGGAAGCTTTCTTT
NA,TRBJ2-7,NA,TRBV11-2,CASSFFQPGEASYEQYF,TGTGCCAGCAGCTTTTTTCAACCGGGAGAAGCCTCCTACGAGCAGTACTTC
NA,TRBJ1-1,TRBD1,TRBV19,CATSVYRGRGAFF,TGTGCCACCAGTGTTTACAGGGGGCGCGGAGCTTTCTTT
once,TRBJ2-3,TRBD1,TRBV19,CASSIGGQGRTDTQYF,TGTGCCAGTAGTATAGGGGGACAGGGGAGGACAGATACGCAGTATTTT
NA,TRBJ2-5,NA,TRBV6-1,CASIPRFSQETQYF,TGTGCCAGCATCCCCCGTTTCTCCCAAGAGACCCAGTACTTC
NA,TRBJ1-1,NA,TRBV25-1,CASSEAGGKTEAFF,TGTGCCAGCAGTGAAGCGGGCGGGAAAACTGAAGCTTTCTTT
NA,TRBJ2-2,NA,TRBV6-5,CASSYRGPVNTGGLFF,TGTGCCAGCAGTTACAGGGGGCCTGTGAACACCGGGGGGCTGTTTTTT
NA,TRBJ1-2,NA,TRBV7-2,CASSLDAGNYGYTF,TGTGCCAGCAGCTTAGATGCAGGGAACTATGGCTACACCTTC
NA,TRBJ1-5,NA,TRBV18,CASSPIEGGNQPQHF,TGTGCCAGCTCACCGATTGAGGGAGGTAATCAGCCCCAGCATTTT
NA,TRBJ1-6,NA,TRBV27,CASSVNSYNSPLHF,TGTGCCAGCAGTGTTAACTCCTATAATTCACCCCTCCACTTT
NA,TRBJ2-3,NA,TRBV10-3,CAASYAPGQRLSTDTQYF,TGTGCCGCGTCCTATGCGCCGGGACAACGACTCAGCACAGATACGCAGTATTTT
NA,TRBJ2-1,NA,TRBV18,CASSPNSPGSAWNEQFF,TGTGCCAGCTCACCGAATAGCCCCGGCAGCGCCTGGAATGAGCAGTTCTTC
NA,TRBJ2-1,TRBD1,TRBV5-1,CASSGPPGGSYNEQFF,TGCGCCAGCAGCGGACCTCCAGGGGGCTCCTACAATGAGCAGTTCTTC